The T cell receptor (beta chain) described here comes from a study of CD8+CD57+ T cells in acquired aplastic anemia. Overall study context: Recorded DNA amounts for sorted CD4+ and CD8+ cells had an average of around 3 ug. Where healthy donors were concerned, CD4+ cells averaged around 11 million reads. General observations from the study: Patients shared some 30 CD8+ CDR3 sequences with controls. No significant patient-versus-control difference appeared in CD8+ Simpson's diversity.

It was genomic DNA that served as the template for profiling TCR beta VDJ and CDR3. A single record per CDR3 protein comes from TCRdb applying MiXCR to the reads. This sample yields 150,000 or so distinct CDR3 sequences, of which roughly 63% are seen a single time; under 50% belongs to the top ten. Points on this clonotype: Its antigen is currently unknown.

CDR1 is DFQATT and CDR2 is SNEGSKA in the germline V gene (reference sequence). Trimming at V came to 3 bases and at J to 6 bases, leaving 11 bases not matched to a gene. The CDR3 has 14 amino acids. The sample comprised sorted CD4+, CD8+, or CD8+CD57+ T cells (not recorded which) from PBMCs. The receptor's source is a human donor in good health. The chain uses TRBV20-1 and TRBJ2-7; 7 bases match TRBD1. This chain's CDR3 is CSARLTGYLGEQYF. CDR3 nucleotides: TGCAGTGCTAGGCTGACAGGGTATCTTGGCGAGCAGTACTTC.